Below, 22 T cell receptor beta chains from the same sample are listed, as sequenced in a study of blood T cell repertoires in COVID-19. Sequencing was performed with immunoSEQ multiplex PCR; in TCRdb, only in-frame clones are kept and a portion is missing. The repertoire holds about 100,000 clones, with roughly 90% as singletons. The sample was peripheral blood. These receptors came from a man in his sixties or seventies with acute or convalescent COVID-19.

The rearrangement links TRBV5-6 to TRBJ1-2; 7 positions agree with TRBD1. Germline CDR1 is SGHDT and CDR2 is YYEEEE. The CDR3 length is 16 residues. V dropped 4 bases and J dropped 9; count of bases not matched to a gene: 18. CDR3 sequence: CASSLPGQSEGGRYTF. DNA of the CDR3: TGTGCCAGCAGCCTACCGGGACAGTCAGAGGGGGGCCGCTACACCTTC.

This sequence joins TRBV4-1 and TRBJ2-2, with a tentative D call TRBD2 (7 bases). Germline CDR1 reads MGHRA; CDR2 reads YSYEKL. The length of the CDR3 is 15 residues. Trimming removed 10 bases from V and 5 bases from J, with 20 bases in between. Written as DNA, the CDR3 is TGCGCCACCCGATCGGGGGGCCCGAGGACCGGGGAGCTGTTTTTT. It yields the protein CATRSGGPRTGELFF.

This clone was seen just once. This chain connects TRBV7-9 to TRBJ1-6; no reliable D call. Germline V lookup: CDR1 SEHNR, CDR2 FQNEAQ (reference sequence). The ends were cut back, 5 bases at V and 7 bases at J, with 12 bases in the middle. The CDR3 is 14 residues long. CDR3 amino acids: CASSAYRGNSPLHF. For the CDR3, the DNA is TGTGCCAGCAGCGCCTACAGAGGGAATTCACCCCTCCACTTT.

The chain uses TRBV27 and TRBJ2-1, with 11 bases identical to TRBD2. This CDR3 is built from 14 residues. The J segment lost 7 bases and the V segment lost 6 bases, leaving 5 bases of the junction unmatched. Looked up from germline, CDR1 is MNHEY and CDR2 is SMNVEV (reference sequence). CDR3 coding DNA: TGTGCCAGCAGATTAGCGGGAGGGGGTAATGAGCAGTTCTTC. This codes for CASRLAGGGNEQFF.

As DNA, the CDR3 is TGTGCCAGTAGTAACGCGGCAGGGGGAAACTATGGCTACACCTTC. It codes for CASSNAAGGNYGYTF. The gene calls are TRBV19 and TRBJ1-2; 7 bases align to TRBD1. The germline gives CDR1 LNHDA, CDR2 SQIVND (reference sequence). This CDR3 is 15 amino acids long. Trimming removed 4 bases from V and 2 bases from J; junction bases left unmatched: 7.

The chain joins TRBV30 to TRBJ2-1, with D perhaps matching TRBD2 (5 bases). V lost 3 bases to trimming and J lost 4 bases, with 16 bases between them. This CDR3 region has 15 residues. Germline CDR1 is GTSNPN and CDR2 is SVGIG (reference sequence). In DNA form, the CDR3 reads TGTGCCTGGAGGCCCCCTGGCGGGCCTTACAATGAGCAGTTCTTC. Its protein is CAWRPPGGPYNEQFF.

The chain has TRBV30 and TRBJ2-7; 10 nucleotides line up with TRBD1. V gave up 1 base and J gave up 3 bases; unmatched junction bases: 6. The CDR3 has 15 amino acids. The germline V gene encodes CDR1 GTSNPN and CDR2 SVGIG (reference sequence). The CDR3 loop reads CAWSGGTGVVYEQYF. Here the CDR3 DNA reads TGTGCCTGGAGTGGGGGGACAGGGGTGGTCTACGAGCAGTACTTC.

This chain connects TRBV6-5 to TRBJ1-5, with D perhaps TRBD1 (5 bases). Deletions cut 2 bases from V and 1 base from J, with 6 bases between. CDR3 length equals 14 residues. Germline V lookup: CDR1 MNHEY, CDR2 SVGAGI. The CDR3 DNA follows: TGTGCCAGCAGTTACGGGGCGAGCAATCAGCCCCAGCATTTT. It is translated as CASSYGASNQPQHF.

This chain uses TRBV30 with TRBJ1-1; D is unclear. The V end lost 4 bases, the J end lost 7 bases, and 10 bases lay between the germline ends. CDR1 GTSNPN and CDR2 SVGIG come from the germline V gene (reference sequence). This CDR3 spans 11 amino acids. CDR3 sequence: CAWTLQNEAFF. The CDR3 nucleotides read TGTGCCTGGACCTTACAGAATGAAGCTTTCTTT.

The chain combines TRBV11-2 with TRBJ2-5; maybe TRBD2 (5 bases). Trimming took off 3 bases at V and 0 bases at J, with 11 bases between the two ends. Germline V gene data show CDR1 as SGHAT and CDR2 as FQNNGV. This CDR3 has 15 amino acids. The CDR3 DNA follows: TGTGCCAGCAGCTTTTTTGGGAGTAACCAAGAGACCCAGTACTTC. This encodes CASSFFGSNQETQYF.

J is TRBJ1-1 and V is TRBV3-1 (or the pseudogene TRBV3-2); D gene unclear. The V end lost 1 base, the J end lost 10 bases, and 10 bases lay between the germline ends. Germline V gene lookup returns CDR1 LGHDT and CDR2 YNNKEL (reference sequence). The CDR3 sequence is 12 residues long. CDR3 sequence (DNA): TGTGCCAGCAGCCAAGGGTCGCGAGGAGCTTTCTTT. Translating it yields CASSQGSRGAFF.

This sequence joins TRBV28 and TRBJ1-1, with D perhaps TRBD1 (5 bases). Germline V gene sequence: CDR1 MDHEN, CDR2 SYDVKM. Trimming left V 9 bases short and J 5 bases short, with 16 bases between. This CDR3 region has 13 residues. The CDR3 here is CASCRGGDTEAFF. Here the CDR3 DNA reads TGTGCCAGTTGCCGGGGGGGAGATACTGAAGCTTTCTTT.

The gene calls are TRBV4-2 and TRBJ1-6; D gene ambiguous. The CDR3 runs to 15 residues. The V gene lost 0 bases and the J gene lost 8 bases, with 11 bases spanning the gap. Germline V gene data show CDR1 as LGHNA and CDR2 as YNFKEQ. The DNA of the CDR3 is TGTGCCAGCAGCCAAGAGCGGGGTCCTCATTCACCCCTCCACTTT. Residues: CASSQERGPHSPLHF.

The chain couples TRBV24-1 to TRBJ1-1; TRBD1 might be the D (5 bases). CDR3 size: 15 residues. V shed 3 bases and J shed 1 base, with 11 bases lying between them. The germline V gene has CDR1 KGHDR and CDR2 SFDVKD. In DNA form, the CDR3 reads TGTGCCACCAGTGATCCCTCCACAGGGAACACTGAAGCTTTCTTT. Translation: CATSDPSTGNTEAFF.

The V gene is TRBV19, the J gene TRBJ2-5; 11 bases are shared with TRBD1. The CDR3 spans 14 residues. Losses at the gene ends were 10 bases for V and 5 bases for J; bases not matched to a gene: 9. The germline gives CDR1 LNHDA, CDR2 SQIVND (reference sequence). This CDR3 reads CATGDRGRSETQYF. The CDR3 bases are TGTGCCACTGGGGACAGGGGGAGATCGGAGACCCAGTACTTC.

The CDR3 here is CASSLRTGFSDTQYF. The CDR3 DNA reads as TGTGCCAGCAGCTTAAGGACAGGGTTTTCAGATACGCAGTATTTT. The chain recombines TRBV13 with TRBJ2-3; 8 nucleotides line up with TRBD1. The ends lost 2 bases at V and 4 bases at J; junction bases unmatched: 5. Germline values: CDR1 PRHDT, CDR2 FYEKMQ (reference sequence). The CDR3 sequence is 15 residues long.

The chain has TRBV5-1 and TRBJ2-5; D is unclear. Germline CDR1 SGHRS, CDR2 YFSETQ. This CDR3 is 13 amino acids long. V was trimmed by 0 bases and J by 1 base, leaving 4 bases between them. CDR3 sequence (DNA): TGCGCCAGCAGCTTGGCCTTCCAAGAGACCCAGTACTTC. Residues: CASSLAFQETQYF.

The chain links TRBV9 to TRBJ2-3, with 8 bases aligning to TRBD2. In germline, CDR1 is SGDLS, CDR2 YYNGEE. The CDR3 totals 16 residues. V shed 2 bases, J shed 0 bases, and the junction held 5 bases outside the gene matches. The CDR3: CASSVTSGSSTDTQYF. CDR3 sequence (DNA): TGTGCCAGCAGCGTTACTAGCGGATCTAGCACAGATACGCAGTATTTT.

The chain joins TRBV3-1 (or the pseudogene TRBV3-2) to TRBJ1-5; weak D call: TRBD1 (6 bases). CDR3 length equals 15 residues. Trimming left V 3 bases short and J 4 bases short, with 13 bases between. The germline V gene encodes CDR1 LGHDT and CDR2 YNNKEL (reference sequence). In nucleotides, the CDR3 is TGTGCCAGCAGCCAGGAAGGACAGAAAAATCAGCCCCAGCATTTT. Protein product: CASSQEGQKNQPQHF.

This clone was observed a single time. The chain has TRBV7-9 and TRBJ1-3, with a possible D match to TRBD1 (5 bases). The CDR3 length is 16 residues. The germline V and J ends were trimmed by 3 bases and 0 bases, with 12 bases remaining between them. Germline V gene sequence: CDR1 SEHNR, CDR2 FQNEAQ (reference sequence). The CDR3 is CASSLGLTNSGNTIYF. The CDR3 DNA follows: TGTGCCAGCAGCTTGGGACTCACCAACTCTGGAAACACCATATATTTT.

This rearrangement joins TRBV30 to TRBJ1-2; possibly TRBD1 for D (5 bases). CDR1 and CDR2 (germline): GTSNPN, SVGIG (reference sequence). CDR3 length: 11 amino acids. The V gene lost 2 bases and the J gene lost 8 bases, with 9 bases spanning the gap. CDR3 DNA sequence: TGTGCCTGGAGTTCAGGGCTAGGCTACACCTTC. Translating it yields CAWSSGLGYTF.

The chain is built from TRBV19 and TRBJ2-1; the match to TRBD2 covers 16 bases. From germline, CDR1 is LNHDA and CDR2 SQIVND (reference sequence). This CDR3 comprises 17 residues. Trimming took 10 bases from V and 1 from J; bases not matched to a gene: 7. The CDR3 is CATLGTSGRVSYNEQFF. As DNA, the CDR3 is TGTGCCACCCTCGGGACTAGCGGGAGGGTTTCCTACAATGAGCAGTTCTTC.